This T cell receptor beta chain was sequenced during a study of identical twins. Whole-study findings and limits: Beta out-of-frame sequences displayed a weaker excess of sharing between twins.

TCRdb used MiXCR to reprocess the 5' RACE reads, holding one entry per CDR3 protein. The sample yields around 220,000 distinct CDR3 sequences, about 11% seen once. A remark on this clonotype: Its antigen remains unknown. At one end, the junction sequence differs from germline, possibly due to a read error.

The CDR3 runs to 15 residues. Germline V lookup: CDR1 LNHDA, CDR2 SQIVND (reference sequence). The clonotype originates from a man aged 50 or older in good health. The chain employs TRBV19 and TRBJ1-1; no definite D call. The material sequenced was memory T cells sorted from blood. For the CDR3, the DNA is TGTGCCGGTAGTACCCCCCGGACGGTCTACACTGAGGCTTTCTTT. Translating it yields CAGSTPRTVYTEAFF.